One sample yielded the 29 T cell receptor beta chains listed below, sequenced in a study of radiotherapy plus CTLA-4 blockade in lung cancer (dated by TCRdb to the late 2010s). The library was built by means of the immunoSEQ multiplex PCR assay. This is the immuneACCESS table as TCRdb keeps it, with only in-frame sequences that have V and J called. A part of the clones is gone; compared with another copy, unresolved V genes explain less than half, and the rest is unexplained. This sample has roughly 80,000 clones in its table, and nearly 75% of those were observed once. The top ten constitute approximately 10% of the sample. This sample comprised peripheral blood, obtained from a patient treated with radiotherapy plus ipilimumab. Source of these receptors: a human donor with non-small cell lung cancer whose response to radiotherapy plus ipilimumab could not be evaluated.

V and J are TRBV7-3 and TRBJ2-1; D perhaps matches TRBD2 (5 bases). Looked up from germline, CDR1 is SGHTA and CDR2 is FQGTGA. The V end was cut by 2 bases, the J end by 2 bases, with 10 bases between. The CDR3 loop spans 15 amino acids. The CDR3 DNA is TGTGCCAGCAGCTTAGGCGACGGGGCCTACAATGAGCAGTTCTTC. It yields the protein CASSLGDGAYNEQFF. Drawing the rest from reference TRBV7-3 and TRBJ2-1, the complete variable domain is GAGVSQTPSNKVTEKGKYVELRCDPISGHTALYWYRQSLGQGPEFLIYFQGTGAADDSGLPNDRFFAVRPEGSVSTLKIQRTERGDSAVYLCASSLGDGAYNEQFFGPGTRLTVL.

The rearrangement uses TRBV9 and TRBJ2-1, with TRBD1 matching over 8 bases. From germline, CDR1 is SGDLS and CDR2 YYNGEE. Trimming took 0 bases from V and 4 from J; bases not matched to a gene: 9. This CDR3 spans 17 amino acids. The DNA for the CDR3 is TGTGCCAGCAGCGTAGCTCCAGGACAGGGCTATTACAATGAGCAGTTCTTC. Amino acids: CASSVAPGQGYYNEQFF.

The V call is TRBV27, the J call TRBJ2-1, with TRBD2 identical over 7 bases. V lost 8 bases to trimming and J lost 5 bases; unmatched junction nucleotides: 12. The CDR3 length is 15 residues. Looked up from germline, CDR1 is MNHEY and CDR2 is SMNVEV (reference sequence). This chain's CDR3 is CASPWEGGSHNEQFF. For the CDR3, the DNA is TGTGCCAGCCCTTGGGAGGGAGGTAGCCACAATGAGCAGTTCTTC.

A single count supports this clone. This chain uses TRBV7-8 with TRBJ1-1, with TRBD1 matching 7 bases. Trimming took 2 bases from V and 5 from J; bases not matched to a gene: 5. In germline, CDR1 is SGHVS, CDR2 FQNEAQ. CDR3 length: 14 amino acids. CDR3 protein: CASSLYAQGTEAFF. CDR3 sequence (DNA): TGTGCCAGCAGCTTATACGCACAGGGGACTGAAGCTTTCTTT.

The chain has TRBV5-1 and TRBJ2-3, with no clear D. The CDR3 length is 14 residues. V lost 2 bases and J lost 3, with 10 bases in between. Per germline, CDR1 SGHRS and CDR2 YFSETQ. CDR3 nucleotide sequence: TGCGCCAGCAGCTTTAGAGAGAGAACAGATACGCAGTATTTT. It translates to CASSFRERTDTQYF.

The V gene is TRBV11-3, the J gene TRBJ1-3; 9 bases match TRBD1. V gave up 0 bases and J gave up 5 bases; unmatched junction bases: 8. The germline V gene encodes CDR1 SGHNT and CDR2 YENEEA. The CDR3 loop spans 17 amino acids. CDR3 bases: TGTGCCAGCAGCTTAGACGGTTCGGGGACAGGGAGAAACACCATATATTTT. The encoded protein is CASSLDGSGTGRNTIYF.

This clone was seen only a few times. The rearrangement uses TRBV6-6 and TRBJ2-7; 7 bases are shared with TRBD1. Germline V gene data show CDR1 as MNHNY and CDR2 as SVGAGI (reference sequence). The CDR3 sequence is 14 residues long. With 11 bases clipped from V and 1 base from J, the junction kept 11 bases outside the gene matches. The CDR3 here is CAARTPGGSYEQYF. The CDR3 DNA follows: TGTGCCGCACGGACACCAGGGGGTTCCTACGAGCAGTACTTC.

The sample holds one count of this clone. This chain links TRBV14 with TRBJ1-1; D may be TRBD1 (5 bases). This CDR3 spans 12 amino acids. Trimming took off 4 bases at V and 10 bases at J, with 13 bases between the two ends. The germline CDR1 and CDR2 sequences are SGHDN and FVKESK. The CDR3 bases are TGTGCCAGCAGCCCCGGGGGGGTTGGAGCTTTCTTT. Residues: CASSPGGVGAFF.

This sequence joins TRBV27 and TRBJ1-5; 8 bases fit TRBD1. The CDR3 totals 14 residues. Looked up from germline, CDR1 is MNHEY and CDR2 is SMNVEV (reference sequence). The V segment lost 4 bases and the J segment 2 bases; nucleotides outside the gene matches: 1. This CDR3 is CASSWGQGNQPQHF. In nucleotides, the CDR3 is TGTGCCAGCAGTTGGGGACAGGGCAATCAGCCCCAGCATTTT.

The chain employs TRBV27 and TRBJ1-2, with 10 bases aligning to TRBD1. Looked up from germline, CDR1 is MNHEY and CDR2 is SMNVEV (reference sequence). CDR3 length: 17 amino acids. The V gene end was trimmed by 5 bases and the J gene end by 5 bases; junction bases not matched to a gene: 14. The CDR3 DNA reads as TGTGCCAGCAGTCACCGGGACAGGGGACCCGTGTGGTATGGCTACACCTTC. This codes for CASSHRDRGPVWYGYTF.

J is TRBJ2-2 and V is TRBV19, with TRBD1 as a possible D gene (5 bases). The CDR3 totals 15 residues. V dropped 7 bases and J dropped 5 bases, with 17 bases sitting between them. From germline, CDR1 is LNHDA and CDR2 SQIVND (reference sequence). This CDR3 is CASNSQGSWTGELFF. The CDR3 DNA reads as TGTGCCAGTAACTCTCAGGGAAGTTGGACCGGGGAGCTGTTTTTT.

About this clone itself: The junction and the germline gene differ at one end; a read error may be behind it. Distinct nucleotide sequences in the sample also encode this CDR3. This chain connects TRBV7-2 to TRBJ1-1; 9 bases fit TRBD1. Per the germline V gene, CDR1 is SGHTA and CDR2 is FQGNSA. The CDR3 sequence is 15 residues long. The CDR3 nucleotides are TGTGCCAGCAGCTTGACAGGGGGAGCGAACACTGAGGCTTTCTTT. This sequence encodes CASSLTGGANTEAFF.

This CDR3 reads CASKQGPTNEKLFF. The CDR3 DNA reads as TGTGCCAGCAAACAGGGGCCAACTAATGAAAAACTGTTTTTT. J is TRBJ1-4 and V is TRBV6-1, with 7 bases matching TRBD1. This CDR3 is 14 amino acids long. CDR1 MNHNS and CDR2 SASEGT come from the germline V gene. V shed 7 bases, J shed 0 bases, and the junction held 2 bases outside the gene matches.

V is TRBV7-8 and J is TRBJ1-4, with D possibly TRBD1 on 6 matching bases. Germline V gene lookup returns CDR1 SGHVS and CDR2 FQNEAQ. CDR3 size: 16 residues. V lost 2 bases and J lost 6, with 16 bases in between. CDR3 region: CASSLTGGAGDEKLFF. The CDR3 DNA follows: TGTGCCAGCAGCTTAACTGGGGGCGCGGGTGATGAAAAACTGTTTTTT.

The genes are TRBV19 and TRBJ1-6; D unresolved. The V end was cut by 3 bases, the J end by 0 bases, with 12 bases between. The germline CDR1 and CDR2 sequences are LNHDA and SQIVND (reference sequence). The CDR3 has 17 residues. CDR3 sequence reads: CASSMARSRSYNSPLHF. The CDR3 DNA is TGTGCCAGTAGTATGGCCCGTAGCCGCTCCTATAATTCACCCCTCCACTTT.

This clone was picked up one time. This sequence joins TRBV30 and TRBJ2-7, with 13 positions matching TRBD2. V dropped 1 base and J dropped 3; count of bases not matched to a gene: 6. CDR1 GTSNPN and CDR2 SVGIG come from the germline V gene (reference sequence). This CDR3 is built from 16 residues. CDR3 sequence: CAWSGTSGRNFYEQYF. CDR3 nucleotides: TGTGCCTGGAGTGGGACTAGCGGGAGAAACTTCTACGAGCAGTACTTC.

This clone was found once. The gene calls are TRBV6-1 and TRBJ2-5, with 10 bases lining up with TRBD1. The DNA end lines up better with TRBJ2-7; the J call may be wrong. Looked up from germline, CDR1 is MNHNS and CDR2 is SASEGT. The CDR3 runs 15 residues. CDR3 DNA: TGTGCCAGCAGCTCAAGGGGACAGGGGATCGCCGAGCAGTACTTC. As protein: CASSSRGQGIAEQYF.

This clone was counted between two and nine times. The rearrangement joins TRBV29-1 to TRBJ2-1; 7 positions agree with TRBD2. The V segment lost 1 base and the J segment 4 bases; nucleotides outside the gene matches: 10. Germline CDR1 and CDR2: SQVTM and ANQGSEA. This CDR3 is 16 amino acids long. The CDR3 sequence: CSVEGMLREGYNEQFF. The CDR3 DNA is TGCAGCGTTGAAGGCATGCTTAGGGAGGGGTACAATGAGCAGTTCTTC.

In regard to this clone: The same CDR3 arises from other DNA sequences in this sample as well. This rearrangement joins TRBV7-9 to TRBJ2-5; 13 nucleotides line up with TRBD2. The CDR3 spans 15 residues. The J segment lost 2 bases and the V segment lost 5 bases, leaving 2 bases of the junction unmatched. Germline V gene data show CDR1 as SEHNR and CDR2 as FQNEAQ (reference sequence). The CDR3 coding sequence is TGTGCCAGCAGCCGACTAGCGGGGGGACAAGAGACCCAGTACTTC. Its protein is CASSRLAGGQETQYF.

The chain links TRBV7-9 to TRBJ1-2; D possibly corresponds to TRBD1 (5 bases). V lost 4 bases and J lost 0, with 6 bases in between. The CDR3 is 13 residues long. The germline CDR1 and CDR2 sequences are SEHNR and FQNEAQ (reference sequence). The CDR3 DNA sequence: TGTGCCAGCAGCTCGACAGCTAACTATGGCTACACCTTC. Its translation: CASSSTANYGYTF.

The chain is built from TRBV9 and TRBJ2-2; 9 bases fit TRBD1. CDR1 is SGDLS and CDR2 is YYNGEE in the germline V gene. CDR3 length: 14 residues. Losses at the gene ends were 4 bases for V and 3 bases for J; bases not matched to a gene: 1. The CDR3 sequence: CASSWTGDTGELFF. The CDR3 DNA is TGTGCCAGCAGCTGGACAGGGGACACCGGGGAGCTGTTTTTT.

The chain is built from TRBV9 and TRBJ2-5; D gene ambiguous. V was cut by 0 bases and J by 2 bases, with 11 bases left in between. CDR1 SGDLS and CDR2 YYNGEE come from the germline V gene. The CDR3 is 15 amino acids. CDR3 amino acids: CASSVGGGRQETQYF. The CDR3, as DNA: TGTGCCAGCAGCGTAGGAGGCGGTCGTCAAGAGACCCAGTACTTC.

This clone was seen at least ten times. This chain uses TRBV5-6 with TRBJ1-2; 7 positions agree with TRBD1. The germline V gene has CDR1 SGHDT and CDR2 YYEEEE. Unmatched junction bases numbered 7, after V lost 4 bases and J lost 7 bases. CDR3 length: 13 amino acids. CDR3 amino acids: CASSLDRDGGYTF. The CDR3 region has the DNA TGTGCCAGCAGCCTCGACAGGGATGGTGGCTACACCTTC.

The J gene is TRBJ1-1, the V gene TRBV10-1; TRBD1 matches 7 bases. Germline assignment: CDR1 WNHNN and CDR2 SYGVQD (reference sequence). V dropped 6 bases and J dropped 0; count of bases not matched to a gene: 4. The CDR3 spans 14 residues. The CDR3 loop is CASSSGQMNTEAFF. CDR3 nucleotides: TGCGCCAGCAGCTCGGGACAGATGAACACTGAAGCTTTCTTT.

The V and J genes are TRBV7-2 and TRBJ1-5; D possibly corresponds to TRBD1 (6 bases). The CDR3 is made up of 15 amino acids. The germline V gene encodes CDR1 SGHTA and CDR2 FQGNSA. V was cut by 3 bases and J by 3 bases, with 12 bases left in between. The chain's CDR3 is CASSFQGTNNQPQHF. The CDR3 DNA is TGTGCCAGCAGCTTCCAGGGGACCAACAATCAGCCCCAGCATTTT.

This clone showed up just a few times. This chain joins TRBV19 and TRBJ2-2; D is undetermined. Between the trimmed V and J ends, which lost 5 bases and 0 bases, there was a span of 10 bases. CDR1 is LNHDA and CDR2 is SQIVND in the germline V gene (reference sequence). CDR3 length: 15 amino acids. Here the CDR3 DNA reads TGTGCCAGTAGTCTTGGGCTGGCGAACACCGGGGAGCTGTTTTTT. This encodes CASSLGLANTGELFF. The full variable domain, rest sourced from reference TRBV19 and TRBJ2-2, is DGGITQSPKYLFRKEGQNVTLSCEQNLNHDAMYWYRQDPGQGLRLIYYSQIVNDFQKGDIAEGYSVSREKKESFPLTVTSAQKNPTAFYLCASSLGLANTGELFFGEGSRLTVL.

The V call is TRBV11-2, the J call TRBJ2-7, with 8 bases that match TRBD1. V shed 2 bases, J shed 4 bases, and the junction held 7 bases outside the gene matches. This CDR3 spans 15 amino acids. The germline V gene encodes CDR1 SGHAT and CDR2 FQNNGV. CDR3 nucleotides: TGTGCCAGCAGCTTAATTCAGGGGGCGCAGTACGAGCAGTACTTC. This gives the protein CASSLIQGAQYEQYF.

This chain connects TRBV6-6 to TRBJ1-1; D may be TRBD1 (6 bases). This CDR3 region has 15 residues. Germline assignment: CDR1 MNHNY and CDR2 SVGAGI (reference sequence). Trimming pared 6 bases from V and 0 bases from J, leaving 14 bases between. The CDR3 sequence: CASSGGGQMNTEAFF. The CDR3 DNA follows: TGTGCCAGCAGCGGAGGCGGACAGATGAACACTGAAGCTTTCTTT.

As concerns this clone: A read error may account for a junction end that differs from germline. The J gene is TRBJ2-1, the V gene TRBV5-6; 7 bases map to TRBD1. Germline assignment: CDR1 SGHDT and CDR2 YYEEEE. The CDR3 is 13 amino acids. CDR3 protein: CASSLSPDRERFF. The CDR3, as DNA: TGTGCCAGCAGCTTGTCCCCTGACAGGGAGCGGTTCTTC.